Listed below are T cell receptor beta chains from one sample, sequenced in a study of T cell responses to AZD1222 COVID-19 vaccine. Some clones are missing from TCRdb's copy, which holds only in-frame ones; the method was immunoSEQ multiplex PCR. The sample lists roughly 180,000 clones; 91% were seen once. This specimen consisted of peripheral blood, obtained 28 days after the second AZD1222 dose. These receptors were collected from an adult who received the AZD1222 COVID-19 vaccine. CDR3s include the opening cysteine and the closing phenylalanine or tryptophan. Each record gives: V gene, J gene, D gene, clone size, CDR3 protein, CDR3 DNA. D genes are given only for firm matches. Some rows mark clone size as missing; the rest say once, few, many or name a class of expanded clone.

V gene: TRBV5-8; J gene: TRBJ2-1; D gene: .; clone size: .; CDR3 protein: CASSPGSEVGNEQFF; CDR3 DNA: TGTGCCAGCAGCCCCGGATCTGAGGTGGGCAATGAGCAGTTCTTC
V gene: TRBV9; J gene: TRBJ2-1; D gene: TRBD1; clone size: once; CDR3 protein: CASSVGGTGGFNEQFF; CDR3 DNA: TGTGCCAGCAGCGTAGGGGGGACAGGGGGATTCAATGAGCAGTTCTTC
V gene: TRBV6-2/TRBV6-3; J gene: TRBJ1-2; D gene: TRBD1; clone size: .; CDR3 protein: CASSRRGTDPNYGYTF; CDR3 DNA: TGTGCCAGCAGCCGAAGGGGGACAGACCCTAACTATGGCTACACCTTC
V gene: TRBV4-2; J gene: TRBJ2-1; D gene: TRBD2; clone size: .; CDR3 protein: CASSLTTGLAGANYNEQFF; CDR3 DNA: TGTGCCAGCAGTCTCACTACGGGACTAGCGGGAGCCAACTACAATGAGCAGTTCTTC
V gene: TRBV6-2/TRBV6-3; J gene: TRBJ2-7; D gene: .; clone size: .; CDR3 protein: CASSPQATGTYEQYF; CDR3 DNA: TGTGCCAGCAGTCCCCAAGCCACTGGGACCTACGAGCAGTACTTC
V gene: TRBV6-1; J gene: TRBJ1-3; D gene: .; clone size: .; CDR3 protein: CASSVTAGAPGNTIYF; CDR3 DNA: TGTGCCAGCAGTGTCACGGCAGGGGCGCCTGGAAACACCATATATTTT
V gene: TRBV11-3; J gene: TRBJ2-3; D gene: .; clone size: .; CDR3 protein: CASSLDQGDTQYF; CDR3 DNA: TGTGCCAGCAGCTTAGACCAGGGAGATACGCAGTATTTT
V gene: TRBV4-3; J gene: TRBJ2-1; D gene: .; clone size: few; CDR3 protein: CASSQGGWRDNEQFF; CDR3 DNA: TGCGCCAGCAGCCAAGGGGGGTGGCGGGACAATGAGCAGTTCTTC
V gene: TRBV7-6; J gene: TRBJ2-7; D gene: TRBD1; clone size: .; CDR3 protein: CASSSDRAREQYF; CDR3 DNA: TGTGCCAGCAGTTCAGACAGGGCTCGCGAGCAGTACTTC
V gene: TRBV7-9; J gene: TRBJ2-3; D gene: TRBD1; clone size: .; CDR3 protein: CASSLLGTGRLDADTQYF; CDR3 DNA: TGTGCCAGCAGCTTACTCGGGACAGGGCGGTTAGATGCAGATACGCAGTATTTT
V gene: TRBV7-6; J gene: TRBJ2-5; D gene: TRBD2; clone size: .; CDR3 protein: CASSLKTSGSLETQYF; CDR3 DNA: TGTGCCAGCAGCTTAAAGACTAGCGGGAGCCTGGAGACCCAGTACTTC
V gene: TRBV4-2; J gene: TRBJ2-1; D gene: TRBD1; clone size: .; CDR3 protein: CASSQVGGPRGSEQFF; CDR3 DNA: TGTGCCAGCAGCCAAGTCGGTGGGCCCAGGGGGAGTGAGCAGTTCTTC
V gene: TRBV5-4; J gene: TRBJ2-1; D gene: TRBD2; clone size: .; CDR3 protein: CASSTVGLAGAYNEQFF; CDR3 DNA: TGTGCCAGCAGCACCGTGGGGCTAGCGGGAGCGTACAATGAGCAGTTCTTC
V gene: TRBV5-1; J gene: TRBJ2-7; D gene: TRBD1; clone size: .; CDR3 protein: CASSLGTGEVGQYF; CDR3 DNA: TGCGCCAGCAGCCTGGGGACAGGGGAGGTTGGGCAGTACTTC
V gene: TRBV4-2; J gene: TRBJ2-2; D gene: .; clone size: .; CDR3 protein: CASSQVGTDPTGELFF; CDR3 DNA: TGTGCCAGCAGCCAAGTAGGGACCGACCCCACCGGGGAGCTGTTTTTT
V gene: TRBV5-1; J gene: TRBJ2-7; D gene: TRBD2; clone size: .; CDR3 protein: CASSSPKGLAGGDYEQYF; CDR3 DNA: TGCGCCAGCAGCTCACCCAAGGGACTAGCGGGCGGGGACTACGAGCAGTACTTC
V gene: TRBV3-1/TRBV3-2; J gene: TRBJ2-1; D gene: TRBD2; clone size: .; CDR3 protein: CASEGNSGRAEYNEQFF; CDR3 DNA: TGTGCCAGCGAGGGTAACAGCGGGAGGGCCGAATACAATGAGCAGTTCTTC
V gene: TRBV4-1; J gene: TRBJ2-7; D gene: TRBD1; clone size: .; CDR3 protein: CASSRGQWSGEQYF; CDR3 DNA: TGCGCCAGCAGCCGGGGACAGTGGTCGGGCGAGCAGTACTTC
V gene: TRBV19; J gene: TRBJ1-5; D gene: TRBD1; clone size: .; CDR3 protein: CASRGQGEQPQHF; CDR3 DNA: TGTGCCAGTAGGGGACAGGGGGAACAGCCCCAGCATTTT
V gene: TRBV10-3; J gene: TRBJ2-1; D gene: TRBD1; clone size: .; CDR3 protein: CAIRSPGQGNNEQFF; CDR3 DNA: TGTGCCATCAGATCGCCGGGACAGGGAAACAATGAGCAGTTCTTC
V gene: TRBV2; J gene: TRBJ1-2; D gene: .; clone size: .; CDR3 protein: CASSEALSKGYTF; CDR3 DNA: TGTGCCAGCAGTGAAGCGCTCTCTAAAGGCTACACCTTC
V gene: TRBV6-5; J gene: TRBJ1-5; D gene: .; clone size: few; CDR3 protein: CASSYSSGSQPQHF; CDR3 DNA: TGTGCCAGCAGTTACTCGTCAGGGAGTCAGCCCCAGCATTTT
V gene: TRBV5-1; J gene: TRBJ2-1; D gene: .; clone size: .; CDR3 protein: CASSPVASEQFF; CDR3 DNA: TGCGCCAGCAGCCCCGTAGCTAGTGAGCAGTTCTTC
V gene: TRBV10-3; J gene: TRBJ1-2; D gene: .; clone size: .; CDR3 protein: CAITPGPFGYGYTF; CDR3 DNA: TGTGCCATCACTCCAGGACCCTTTGGCTATGGCTACACCTTC
V gene: TRBV5-1; J gene: TRBJ2-1; D gene: .; clone size: .; CDR3 protein: CASSLGTIYNEQFF; CDR3 DNA: TGCGCCAGCAGCTTGGGTACTATCTACAATGAGCAGTTCTTC
V gene: TRBV5-1; J gene: TRBJ2-2; D gene: TRBD1; clone size: .; CDR3 protein: CASSGGQSTGELFF; CDR3 DNA: TGCGCCAGCAGCGGGGGACAGTCGACCGGGGAGCTGTTTTTT
V gene: TRBV30; J gene: TRBJ1-1; D gene: .; clone size: .; CDR3 protein: CAWSGDTGNTEAFF; CDR3 DNA: TGTGCCTGGAGTGGGGACACCGGGAACACTGAAGCTTTCTTT
V gene: TRBV2; J gene: TRBJ2-4; D gene: .; clone size: .; CDR3 protein: CASSGQHIAKNIQYF; CDR3 DNA: TGTGCCAGCAGTGGGCAGCATATAGCCAAAAACATTCAGTACTTC
V gene: TRBV10-1; J gene: TRBJ2-7; D gene: .; clone size: .; CDR3 protein: CASSAYRAVWFEQYF; CDR3 DNA: TGCGCCAGCAGTGCGTACCGGGCCGTATGGTTCGAGCAGTACTTC
V gene: TRBV3-1/TRBV3-2; J gene: TRBJ2-3; D gene: TRBD2; clone size: .; CDR3 protein: CASSQDPGTSRTDTQYF; CDR3 DNA: TGTGCCAGCAGCCAAGATCCCGGGACTAGCCGGACAGATACGCAGTATTTT
V gene: TRBV28; J gene: TRBJ1-1; D gene: TRBD1; clone size: .; CDR3 protein: CASSSLPGQGMNTEAFF; CDR3 DNA: TGTGCCAGCAGTTCTCTCCCGGGACAGGGAATGAACACTGAAGCTTTCTTT
V gene: TRBV12-3/TRBV12-4; J gene: TRBJ2-7; D gene: TRBD2; clone size: .; CDR3 protein: CASKGLAGVEQYF; CDR3 DNA: TGTGCCAGCAAGGGACTAGCGGGAGTCGAGCAGTACTTC
V gene: TRBV5-4; J gene: TRBJ2-5; D gene: TRBD2; clone size: .; CDR3 protein: CASSLSLAGGQETQYF; CDR3 DNA: TGTGCCAGCAGCTTGTCGCTAGCGGGAGGCCAAGAGACCCAGTACTTC
V gene: TRBV27; J gene: TRBJ1-2; D gene: .; clone size: .; CDR3 protein: CASSFEPLSYGYTF; CDR3 DNA: TGTGCCAGCAGTTTCGAACCCCTGTCCTATGGCTACACCTTC
V gene: TRBV5-1; J gene: TRBJ2-7; D gene: TRBD2; clone size: .; CDR3 protein: CASSFTSGGPYEQYF; CDR3 DNA: TGCGCCAGCAGCTTCACTAGCGGGGGCCCCTACGAGCAGTACTTC
V gene: TRBV4-2; J gene: TRBJ2-5; D gene: .; clone size: .; CDR3 protein: CASSQGTLSLETQYF; CDR3 DNA: TGTGCCAGCAGCCAGGGGACTCTGTCGTTGGAGACCCAGTACTTC
V gene: TRBV5-1; J gene: TRBJ1-6; D gene: .; clone size: .; CDR3 protein: CASSRAGAGHSPLHF; CDR3 DNA: TGCGCCAGCAGCCGCGCAGGGGCAGGACATTCACCCCTCCACTTT
V gene: TRBV14; J gene: TRBJ1-1; D gene: .; clone size: .; CDR3 protein: CASSQTDGNTEAFF; CDR3 DNA: TGTGCCAGCAGCCAAACCGACGGGAACACTGAAGCTTTCTTT
V gene: TRBV30; J gene: TRBJ2-5; D gene: .; clone size: .; CDR3 protein: CAWEGSEPKETQYF; CDR3 DNA: TGTGCCTGGGAGGGGTCAGAACCTAAAGAGACCCAGTACTTC
V gene: TRBV15; J gene: TRBJ2-1; D gene: .; clone size: .; CDR3 protein: CATRGADDFNEQFF; CDR3 DNA: TGTGCCACCAGGGGAGCGGACGATTTCAATGAGCAGTTCTTC
V gene: TRBV7-2; J gene: TRBJ2-1; D gene: .; clone size: few; CDR3 protein: CASSSDPAINEQFF; CDR3 DNA: TGTGCCAGCAGCTCCGATCCGGCGATCAATGAGCAGTTCTTC
V gene: TRBV18; J gene: TRBJ1-1; D gene: .; clone size: .; CDR3 protein: CASSPQGFDTEAFF; CDR3 DNA: TGTGCCAGCTCACCTCAAGGATTTGACACTGAAGCTTTCTTT
V gene: TRBV25-1; J gene: TRBJ2-7; D gene: .; clone size: .; CDR3 protein: CASSEGAYEQYF; CDR3 DNA: TGTGCCAGCAGTGAGGGCGCCTACGAGCAGTACTTC
V gene: TRBV4-2; J gene: TRBJ1-2; D gene: .; clone size: .; CDR3 protein: CASSQDGRGLDYGYTF; CDR3 DNA: TGTGCCAGCAGCCAAGATGGGCGGGGCTTAGACTATGGCTACACCTTC
V gene: TRBV7-2; J gene: TRBJ2-1; D gene: TRBD2; clone size: .; CDR3 protein: CASSLATGTSGRRKFF; CDR3 DNA: TGTGCCAGCAGCTTAGCGACCGGGACTAGCGGGAGACGGAAGTTCTTC
V gene: TRBV7-8; J gene: TRBJ1-5; D gene: .; clone size: once; CDR3 protein: CASSLGLGQGQPQHF; CDR3 DNA: TGTGCCAGCAGCTTAGGGTTAGGACAAGGTCAGCCCCAGCATTTT
V gene: TRBV6-4; J gene: TRBJ2-3; D gene: TRBD2; clone size: .; CDR3 protein: CASSAASGPADTQYF; CDR3 DNA: TGTGCCAGCAGTGCCGCTAGCGGCCCCGCAGATACGCAGTATTTT
V gene: TRBV6-5; J gene: TRBJ1-5; D gene: .; clone size: .; CDR3 protein: CASRDSGYQPQHF; CDR3 DNA: TGTGCCAGCAGAGACTCAGGGTACCAGCCCCAGCATTTT
V gene: TRBV6-5; J gene: TRBJ1-5; D gene: .; clone size: .; CDR3 protein: CASSGPMNQPQHF; CDR3 DNA: TGTGCCAGCAGCGGACCGATGAATCAGCCCCAGCATTTT
V gene: TRBV19; J gene: TRBJ1-1; D gene: .; clone size: .; CDR3 protein: CASTRGAPLNTEAFF; CDR3 DNA: TGTGCCAGTACCCGGGGGGCCCCCCTAAACACTGAAGCTTTCTTT
V gene: TRBV29-1; J gene: TRBJ1-2; D gene: .; clone size: .; CDR3 protein: CSVVGPGDPNYGYTF; CDR3 DNA: TGCAGCGTTGTGGGGCCCGGAGACCCGAACTATGGCTACACCTTC
V gene: TRBV19; J gene: TRBJ2-2; D gene: .; clone size: .; CDR3 protein: CASRTMGGSGGELFF; CDR3 DNA: TGTGCCAGTAGAACAATGGGGGGATCGGGCGGGGAGCTGTTTTTT
V gene: TRBV7-3; J gene: TRBJ1-2; D gene: TRBD1; clone size: .; CDR3 protein: CASSPYRGAGYTF; CDR3 DNA: TGTGCCAGCAGCCCCTACAGGGGTGCTGGCTACACCTTC
V gene: TRBV4-2; J gene: TRBJ1-4; D gene: .; clone size: .; CDR3 protein: CASSQVADSNEKLFF; CDR3 DNA: TGTGCCAGCAGCCAAGTGGCGGACAGTAATGAAAAACTGTTTTTT
V gene: TRBV28; J gene: TRBJ2-7; D gene: TRBD2; clone size: .; CDR3 protein: CASSKGLAAPPSYEQYF; CDR3 DNA: TGTGCCAGCAGTAAGGGACTAGCGGCCCCACCCTCCTACGAGCAGTACTTC
V gene: TRBV20-1; J gene: TRBJ2-3; D gene: TRBD2; clone size: .; CDR3 protein: CSASDARLADTDTQYF; CDR3 DNA: TGCAGTGCTAGTGATGCCAGGCTAGCGGATACAGATACGCAGTATTTT
V gene: TRBV12-5; J gene: TRBJ2-1; D gene: TRBD1; clone size: .; CDR3 protein: CASGPGTGVYNEQFF; CDR3 DNA: TGTGCTAGTGGTCCAGGGACAGGGGTCTACAATGAGCAGTTCTTC
V gene: TRBV28; J gene: TRBJ1-4; D gene: .; clone size: .; CDR3 protein: CASSSFNEKLFF; CDR3 DNA: TGTGCCAGCAGTAGCTTTAATGAAAAACTGTTTTTT
V gene: TRBV15; J gene: TRBJ2-7; D gene: TRBD2; clone size: .; CDR3 protein: CATGSSGSYEQYF; CDR3 DNA: TGTGCCACCGGATCTAGCGGGAGCTACGAGCAGTACTTC
V gene: TRBV30; J gene: TRBJ2-4; D gene: TRBD1; clone size: .; CDR3 protein: CAWSDRGLGNIQYF; CDR3 DNA: TGTGCCTGGAGTGACAGGGGGCTAGGAAACATTCAGTACTTC